This entry is about one T cell receptor (beta chain). Measured with immunoSEQ multiplex PCR; TCRdb has only the in-frame clones, and not every one. There are 210,000 or so clones in the sample; more than 75% occur only once, and 1.5% to 2% lies in the top ten. This sample is drawn from a study of blood T cell repertoires in COVID-19. Study information: From the United States, Italy and Spain came samples of acute and convalescent COVID-19. T cells, B-cell-depleted T cells, or PBMCs provided the cDNA or gDNA that served as material.

The CDR3 totals 13 residues. Germline loops: CDR1 SGHNT, CDR2 YYREEE (reference sequence). V gave up 10 bases and J gave up 7 bases, with 18 bases separating them. This TCR came from a middle-aged man with active or convalescent COVID-19. The chain links TRBV5-4 to TRBJ1-3; a weak D match, TRBD1 (5 bases). Sequencing input: peripheral blood. The CDR3 coding sequence is TGTGCCGTGGCAGGGAAAGTTAGGAACACCATATATTTT. It encodes CAVAGKVRNTIYF.